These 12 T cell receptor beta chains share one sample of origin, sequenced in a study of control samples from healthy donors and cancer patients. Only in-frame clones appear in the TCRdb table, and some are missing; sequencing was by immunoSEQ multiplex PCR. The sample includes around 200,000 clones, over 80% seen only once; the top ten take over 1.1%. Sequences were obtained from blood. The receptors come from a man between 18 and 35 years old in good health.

CDR3 sequence: CASSSSGGFTGELFF. CDR3 DNA sequence: TGTGCCAGCAGCTCTTCTGGGGGCTTCACCGGGGAGCTGTTTTTT. This chain uses TRBV3-1 (or the pseudogene TRBV3-2) with TRBJ2-2, with a possible D match to TRBD1 (6 bases). The CDR3 covers 15 residues. Trimming cost V 5 bases and J 4 bases, with 14 bases left between them. Germline V CDR1 and CDR2: LGHDT, YNNKEL (reference sequence).

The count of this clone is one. The CDR3 loop is CASSFDAGNGDEQFF. In DNA form, the CDR3 reads TGTGCCAGCAGCTTTGACGCAGGGAATGGCGATGAGCAGTTCTTC. This chain uses TRBV5-4 with TRBJ2-1; perhaps TRBD1 as D (5 bases). Germline V gene sequence: CDR1 SGHNT, CDR2 YYREEE (reference sequence). V lost 2 bases and J 8 bases, leaving 17 bases between the germline ends. This CDR3 spans 15 amino acids.

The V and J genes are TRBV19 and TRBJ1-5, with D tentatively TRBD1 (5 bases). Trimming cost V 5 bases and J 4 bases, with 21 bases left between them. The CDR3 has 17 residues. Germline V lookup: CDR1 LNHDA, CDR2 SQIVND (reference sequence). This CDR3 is CASSAQPGGWGNQPQHF. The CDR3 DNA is TGTGCCAGTAGTGCTCAACCGGGGGGGTGGGGGAATCAGCCCCAGCATTTT.

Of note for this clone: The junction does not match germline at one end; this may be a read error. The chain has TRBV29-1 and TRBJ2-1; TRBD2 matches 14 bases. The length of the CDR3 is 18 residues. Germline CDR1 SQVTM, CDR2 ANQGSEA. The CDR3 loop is CSVEGLAGGLSSYNEQFF. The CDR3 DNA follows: TGCAGCGTCGAAGGACTAGCGGGGGGACTTAGCTCCTACAATGAGCAGTTCTTC.

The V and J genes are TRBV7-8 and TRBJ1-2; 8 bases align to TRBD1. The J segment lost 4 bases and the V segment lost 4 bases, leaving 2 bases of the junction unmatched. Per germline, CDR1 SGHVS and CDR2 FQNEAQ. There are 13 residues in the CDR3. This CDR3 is CASSSDRGYGYTF. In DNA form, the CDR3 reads TGTGCCAGCAGCTCCGACAGGGGCTATGGCTACACCTTC.

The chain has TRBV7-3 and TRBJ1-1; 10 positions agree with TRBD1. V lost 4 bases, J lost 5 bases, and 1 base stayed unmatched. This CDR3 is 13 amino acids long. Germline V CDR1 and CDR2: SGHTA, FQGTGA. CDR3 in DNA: TGTGCCAGCAGCTCGGACAGGGGGACTGAAGCTTTCTTT. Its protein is CASSSDRGTEAFF.

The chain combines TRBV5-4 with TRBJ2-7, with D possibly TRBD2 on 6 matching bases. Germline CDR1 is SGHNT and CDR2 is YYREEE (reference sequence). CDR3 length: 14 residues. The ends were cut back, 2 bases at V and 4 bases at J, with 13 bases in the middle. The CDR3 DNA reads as TGTGCCAGCAGCTTTGGAGGGACGACTTACGAGCAGTACTTC. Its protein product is CASSFGGTTYEQYF.

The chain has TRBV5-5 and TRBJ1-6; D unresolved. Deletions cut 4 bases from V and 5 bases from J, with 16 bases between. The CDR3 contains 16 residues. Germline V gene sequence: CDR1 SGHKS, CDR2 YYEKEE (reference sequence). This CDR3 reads CASSLLGPTDNSPLHF. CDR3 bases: TGTGCCAGCAGCCTTCTCGGACCAACCGATAATTCACCCCTCCACTTT.

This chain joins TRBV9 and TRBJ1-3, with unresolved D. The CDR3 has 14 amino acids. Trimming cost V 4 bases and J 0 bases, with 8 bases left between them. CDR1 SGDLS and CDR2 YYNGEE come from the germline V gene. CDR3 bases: TGTGCCAGCAGCTCGGACGACTCTGGAAACACCATATATTTT. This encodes CASSSDDSGNTIYF.

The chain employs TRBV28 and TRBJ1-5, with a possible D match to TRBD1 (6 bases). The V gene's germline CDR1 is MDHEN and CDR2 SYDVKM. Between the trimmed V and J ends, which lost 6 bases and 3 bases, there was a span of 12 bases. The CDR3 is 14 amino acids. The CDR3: CASRYRDNNQPQHF. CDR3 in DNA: TGTGCCAGCAGGTACCGGGACAACAATCAGCCCCAGCATTTT.

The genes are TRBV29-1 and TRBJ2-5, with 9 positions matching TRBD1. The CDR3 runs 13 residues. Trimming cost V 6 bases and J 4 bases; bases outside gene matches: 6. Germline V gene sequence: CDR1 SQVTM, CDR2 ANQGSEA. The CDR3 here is CSVAGQGAETQYF. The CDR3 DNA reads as TGCAGCGTAGCGGGACAGGGCGCAGAGACCCAGTACTTC.

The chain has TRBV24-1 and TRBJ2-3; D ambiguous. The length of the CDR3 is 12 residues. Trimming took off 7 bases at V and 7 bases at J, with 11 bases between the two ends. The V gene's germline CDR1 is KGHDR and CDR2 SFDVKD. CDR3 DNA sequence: TGTGCCACCAGCAAGGGTTTTAATACGCAGTATTTT. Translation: CATSKGFNTQYF.